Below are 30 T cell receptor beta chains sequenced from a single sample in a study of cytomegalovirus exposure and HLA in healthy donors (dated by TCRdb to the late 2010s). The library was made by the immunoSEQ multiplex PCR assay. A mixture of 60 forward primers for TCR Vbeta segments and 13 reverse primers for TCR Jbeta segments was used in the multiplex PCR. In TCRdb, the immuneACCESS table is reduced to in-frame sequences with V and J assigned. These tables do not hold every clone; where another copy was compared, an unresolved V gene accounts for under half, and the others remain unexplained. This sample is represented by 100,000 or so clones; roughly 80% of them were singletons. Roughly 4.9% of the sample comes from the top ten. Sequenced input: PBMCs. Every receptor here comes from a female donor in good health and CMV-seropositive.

CDR3 DNA: TGTGCCAGTAGTATACTGCGGGGGGCCGGGTACGAGCAGTACTTC. It is translated as CASSILRGAGYEQYF. The rearrangement uses TRBV19 and TRBJ2-7, with 8 bases that match TRBD2. Germline trimming cut 2 bases from V and 4 bases from J; bases unmatched to any gene: 7. Germline V CDR1 and CDR2: LNHDA, SQIVND (reference sequence). CDR3 length equals 15 residues.

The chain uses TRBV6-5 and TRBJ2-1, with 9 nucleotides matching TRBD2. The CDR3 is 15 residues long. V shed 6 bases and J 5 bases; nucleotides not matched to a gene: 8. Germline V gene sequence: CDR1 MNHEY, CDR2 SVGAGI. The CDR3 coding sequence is TGTGCCAGCAGCAGTAGCGGGGGCCCGAACAATGAGCAGTTCTTC. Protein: CASSSSGGPNNEQFF.

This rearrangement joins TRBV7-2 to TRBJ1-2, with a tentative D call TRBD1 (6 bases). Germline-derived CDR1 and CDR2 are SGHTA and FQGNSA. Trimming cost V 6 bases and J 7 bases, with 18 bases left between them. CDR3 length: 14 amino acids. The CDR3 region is CASSHVDRSGGYTF. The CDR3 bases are TGTGCCAGCAGTCATGTCGACAGGTCGGGTGGCTACACCTTC.

Here the CDR3 reads CASSFLGQSYGYTF. CDR3 nucleotide sequence: TGTGCCAGCAGTTTCCTTGGACAGAGCTATGGCTACACCTTC. The chain joins TRBV28 to TRBJ1-2; possible D gene TRBD1, 6 bases. CDR1 is MDHEN, CDR2 SYDVKM, per germline. The CDR3 has 14 residues. V was trimmed by 3 bases and J by 4 bases, leaving 12 bases between them.

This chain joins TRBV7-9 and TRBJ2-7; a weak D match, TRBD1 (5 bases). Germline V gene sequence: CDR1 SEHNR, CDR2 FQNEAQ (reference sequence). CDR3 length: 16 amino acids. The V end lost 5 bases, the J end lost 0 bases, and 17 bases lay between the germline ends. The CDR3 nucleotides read TGTGCCAGCAGCCCAAGGGGAAGTAAAGGCTCCTACGAGCAGTACTTC. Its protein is CASSPRGSKGSYEQYF.

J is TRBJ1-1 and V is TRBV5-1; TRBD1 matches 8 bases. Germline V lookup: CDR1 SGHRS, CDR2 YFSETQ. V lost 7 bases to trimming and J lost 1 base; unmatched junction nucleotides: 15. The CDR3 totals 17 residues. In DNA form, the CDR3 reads TGCGCCAGCCAACCGAGCCAGGGGGCACCAAAGAACACTGAAGCTTTCTTT. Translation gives CASQPSQGAPKNTEAFF.

CDR3 nucleotide sequence: TGTGCCAGCAGTCTAAAGACAGGGGATTATGGCTACACCTTC. Amino acids: CASSLKTGDYGYTF. The V call is TRBV7-2, the J call TRBJ1-2; 8 bases fit TRBD1. This CDR3 contains 14 residues. V was pared by 6 bases and J by 5 bases, with 8 bases of the junction left unmatched. Germline CDR1 is SGHTA and CDR2 is FQGNSA.

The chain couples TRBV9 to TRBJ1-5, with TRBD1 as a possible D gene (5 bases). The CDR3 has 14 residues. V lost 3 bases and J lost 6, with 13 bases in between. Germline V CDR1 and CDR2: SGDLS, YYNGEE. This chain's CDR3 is CASSAQGGGQPQHF. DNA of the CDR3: TGTGCCAGCAGCGCCCAGGGAGGAGGTCAGCCCCAGCATTTT.

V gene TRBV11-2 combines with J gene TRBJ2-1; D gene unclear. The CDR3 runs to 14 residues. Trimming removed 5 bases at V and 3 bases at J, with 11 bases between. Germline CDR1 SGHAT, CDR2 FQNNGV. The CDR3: CASSRSRVYNEQFF. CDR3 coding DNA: TGTGCCAGCAGCCGATCCCGGGTCTACAATGAGCAGTTCTTC.

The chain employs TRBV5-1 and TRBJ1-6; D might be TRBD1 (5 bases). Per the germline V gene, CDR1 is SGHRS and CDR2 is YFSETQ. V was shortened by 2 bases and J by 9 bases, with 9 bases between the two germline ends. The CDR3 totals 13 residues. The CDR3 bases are TGCGCCAGCAGCTTCAGGGATAGTTCACCCCTCCACTTT. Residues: CASSFRDSSPLHF.

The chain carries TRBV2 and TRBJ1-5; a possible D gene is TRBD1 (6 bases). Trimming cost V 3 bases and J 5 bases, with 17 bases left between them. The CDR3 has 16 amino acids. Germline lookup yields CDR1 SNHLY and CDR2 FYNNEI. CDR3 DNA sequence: TGTGCCAGCAGTGATCGGGGGGCCATAGGGCATCAGCCCCAGCATTTT. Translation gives CASSDRGAIGHQPQHF.

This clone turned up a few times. The CDR3 DNA reads as TGTGCCAGTAGTATAACACCGGGACAGGGTCGATCACCCCTCCACTTT. Protein: CASSITPGQGRSPLHF. This chain connects TRBV19 to TRBJ1-6, with 9 bases aligning to TRBD1. Trimming took 2 bases from V and 10 from J; bases not matched to a gene: 9. Germline V lookup: CDR1 LNHDA, CDR2 SQIVND (reference sequence). The CDR3 covers 16 residues.

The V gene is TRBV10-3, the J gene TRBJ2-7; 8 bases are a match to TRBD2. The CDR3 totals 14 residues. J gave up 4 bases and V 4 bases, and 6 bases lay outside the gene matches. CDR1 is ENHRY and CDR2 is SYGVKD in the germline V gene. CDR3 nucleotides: TGTGCCATCAGTGGGCCGGGGGGGACGTACGAGCAGTACTTC. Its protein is CAISGPGGTYEQYF.

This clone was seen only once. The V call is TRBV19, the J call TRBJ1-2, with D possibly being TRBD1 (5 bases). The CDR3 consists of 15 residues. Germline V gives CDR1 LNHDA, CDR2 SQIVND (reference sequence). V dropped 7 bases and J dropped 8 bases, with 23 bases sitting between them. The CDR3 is CASTPNGGGFEGYTF. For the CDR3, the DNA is TGTGCCAGTACCCCCAATGGGGGGGGGTTCGAGGGCTACACCTTC.

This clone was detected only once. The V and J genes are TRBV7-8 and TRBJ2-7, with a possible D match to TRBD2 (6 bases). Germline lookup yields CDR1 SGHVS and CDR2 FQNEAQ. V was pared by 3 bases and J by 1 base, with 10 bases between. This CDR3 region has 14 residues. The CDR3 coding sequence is TGTGCCAGCAGCTTCCGGGACTCTTCCTACGAGCAGTACTTC. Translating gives CASSFRDSSYEQYF.

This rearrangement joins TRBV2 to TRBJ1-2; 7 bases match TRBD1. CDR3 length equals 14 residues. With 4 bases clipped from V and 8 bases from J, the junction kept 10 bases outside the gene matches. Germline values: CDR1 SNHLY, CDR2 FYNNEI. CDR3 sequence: CASSATGTIEGYTF. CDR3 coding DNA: TGTGCCAGCAGTGCGACAGGGACAATTGAGGGCTACACCTTC.

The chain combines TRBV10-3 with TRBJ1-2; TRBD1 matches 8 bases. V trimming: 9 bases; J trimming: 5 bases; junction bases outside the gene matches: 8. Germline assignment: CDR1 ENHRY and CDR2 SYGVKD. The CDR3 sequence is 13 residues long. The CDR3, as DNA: TGTGCCATACGAAGGGGACAGGAGTATGGCTACACCTTC. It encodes CAIRRGQEYGYTF.

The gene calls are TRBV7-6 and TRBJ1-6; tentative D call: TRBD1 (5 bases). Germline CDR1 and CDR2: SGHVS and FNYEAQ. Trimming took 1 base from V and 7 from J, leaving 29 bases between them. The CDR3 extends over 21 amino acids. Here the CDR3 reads CASSLDWGLGRTVGTNSPLHF. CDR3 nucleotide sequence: TGTGCCAGCAGCTTAGATTGGGGACTGGGTCGCACAGTGGGGACCAATTCACCCCTCCACTTT.

CDR3 protein: CASSYRHWRSSYNEQFF. CDR3 DNA: TGTGCCAGCAGCTACCGCCACTGGCGGAGCTCCTACAATGAGCAGTTCTTC. The gene calls are TRBV7-9 and TRBJ2-1, with D unresolved. Germline CDR1 SEHNR, CDR2 FQNEAQ (reference sequence). The CDR3 runs 17 residues. V lost 4 bases and J 0 bases, leaving 16 bases between the germline ends.

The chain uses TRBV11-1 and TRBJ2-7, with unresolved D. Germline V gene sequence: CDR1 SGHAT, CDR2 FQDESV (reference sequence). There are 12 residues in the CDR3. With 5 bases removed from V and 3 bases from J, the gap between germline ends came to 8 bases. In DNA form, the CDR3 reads TGTGCCAGCAGCCACTTTGGCTACGAGCAGTACTTC. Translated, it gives CASSHFGYEQYF.

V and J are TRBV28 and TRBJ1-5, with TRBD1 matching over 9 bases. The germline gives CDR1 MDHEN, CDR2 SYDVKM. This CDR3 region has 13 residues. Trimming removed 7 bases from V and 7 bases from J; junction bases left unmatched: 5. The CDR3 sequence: CASIDRGWQPQHF. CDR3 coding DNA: TGTGCCAGCATCGACAGGGGGTGGCAGCCCCAGCATTTT.

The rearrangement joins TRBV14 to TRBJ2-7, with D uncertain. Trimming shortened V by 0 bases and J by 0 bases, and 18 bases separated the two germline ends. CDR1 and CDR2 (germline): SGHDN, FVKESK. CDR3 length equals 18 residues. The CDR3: CASSQDTSKRRSSYEQYF. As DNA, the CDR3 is TGTGCCAGCAGCCAAGATACGTCCAAACGTAGGAGCTCCTACGAGCAGTACTTC.

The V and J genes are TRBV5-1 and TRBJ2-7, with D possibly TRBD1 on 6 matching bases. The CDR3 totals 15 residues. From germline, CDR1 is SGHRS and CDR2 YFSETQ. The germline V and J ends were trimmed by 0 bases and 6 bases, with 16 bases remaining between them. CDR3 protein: CASSLGGAGASEQYF. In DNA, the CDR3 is TGCGCCAGCAGCTTGGGTGGGGCAGGGGCCTCCGAGCAGTACTTC.

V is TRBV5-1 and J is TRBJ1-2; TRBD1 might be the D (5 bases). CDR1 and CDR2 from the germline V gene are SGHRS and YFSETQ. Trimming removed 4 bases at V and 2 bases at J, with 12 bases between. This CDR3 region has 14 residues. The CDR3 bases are TGCGCCAGCAGCCCTGACAGTCTCAACTATGGCTACACCTTC. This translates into CASSPDSLNYGYTF.

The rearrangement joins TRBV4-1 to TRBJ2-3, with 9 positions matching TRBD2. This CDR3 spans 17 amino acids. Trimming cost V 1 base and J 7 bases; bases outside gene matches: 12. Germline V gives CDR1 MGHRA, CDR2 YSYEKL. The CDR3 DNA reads TGCGCCAGCAGCCAAGCCCCGCTAGCGGGGAGGGGGAATACGCAGTATTTT. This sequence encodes CASSQAPLAGRGNTQYF.

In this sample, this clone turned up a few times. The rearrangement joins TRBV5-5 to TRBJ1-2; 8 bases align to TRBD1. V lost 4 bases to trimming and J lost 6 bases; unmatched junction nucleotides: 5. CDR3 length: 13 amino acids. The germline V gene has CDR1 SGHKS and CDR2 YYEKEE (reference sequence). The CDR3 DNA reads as TGTGCCAGCAGCACCTCGGGACAGGATGGCTACACCTTC. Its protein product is CASSTSGQDGYTF.

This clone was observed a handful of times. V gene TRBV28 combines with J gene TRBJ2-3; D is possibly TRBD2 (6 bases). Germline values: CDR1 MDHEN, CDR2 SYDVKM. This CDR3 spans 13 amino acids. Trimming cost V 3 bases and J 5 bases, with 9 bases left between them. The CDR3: CASSFGGLDTQYF. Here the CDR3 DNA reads TGTGCCAGCAGTTTTGGGGGGTTAGATACGCAGTATTTT.

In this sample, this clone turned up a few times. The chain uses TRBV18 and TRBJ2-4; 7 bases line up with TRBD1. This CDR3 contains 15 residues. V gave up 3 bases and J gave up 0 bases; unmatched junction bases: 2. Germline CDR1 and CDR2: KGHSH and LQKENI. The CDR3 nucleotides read TGTGCCAGCTCACCGGGGACAGTAGCCAAAAACATTCAGTACTTC. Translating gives CASSPGTVAKNIQYF.

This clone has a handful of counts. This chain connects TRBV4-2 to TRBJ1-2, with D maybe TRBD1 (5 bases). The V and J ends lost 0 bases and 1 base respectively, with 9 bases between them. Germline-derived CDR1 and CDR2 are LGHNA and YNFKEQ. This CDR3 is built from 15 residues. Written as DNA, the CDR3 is TGTGCCAGCAGCCAAGATGACAGCCTTAACTATGGCTACACCTTC. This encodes CASSQDDSLNYGYTF.

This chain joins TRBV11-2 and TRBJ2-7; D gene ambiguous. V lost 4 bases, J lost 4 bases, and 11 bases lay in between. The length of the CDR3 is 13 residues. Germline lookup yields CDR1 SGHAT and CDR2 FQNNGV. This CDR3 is CASSSFNMYEQYF. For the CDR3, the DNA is TGTGCCAGCAGCTCCTTCAACATGTACGAGCAGTACTTC.